The subject of this entry is one T cell receptor beta chain. Its specificity is not known. Specified treatment: oral pan-JAK inhibitor, 5-10 mg twice daily. The data derive from a study of CD8+ T cells in alopecia areata. RNA was isolated and reverse transcribed to cDNA, the sequencing template. Measured with immunoSEQ multiplex PCR; TCRdb has only the in-frame clones, and not every one. The repertoire holds about 200,000 clones, with less than 45% as singletons. Notes on the study in general: Scalp sample sequencing also detects resident alphabeta T cells of normal skin.

CDR1 is MGHDK, CDR2 SYGVNS, per germline. The CDR3 runs to 15 residues. J was trimmed by 4 bases and V by 3 bases; bases with no gene match: 8. This sequence originates from a human donor with alopecia areata. This rearrangement joins TRBV25-1 to TRBJ1-1; 7 bases line up with TRBD1. Sample: CD4+ T cells sorted from blood, taken between weeks 30 and 35, from a patient treated with tofacitinib. CDR3 coding DNA: TGTGCCAGCAGTGAGCTACAGGGGACGCCCACTGAAGCTTTCTTT. This codes for CASSELQGTPTEAFF.